The rows below give T cell receptor beta chains drawn from one sample of a study of T cell responses to AZD1222 COVID-19 vaccine. Measured with immunoSEQ multiplex PCR; TCRdb has only the in-frame clones, and not every one. The sample includes under 200,000 clones, about 94% of them seen just once. The sequencing used peripheral blood, collected on day 0 of AZD1222 vaccination. The source is an adult in good health. CDR3s include the opening cysteine and the closing phenylalanine or tryptophan. Each record gives: CDR3 DNA, CDR3 protein, V gene, J gene, D gene, clone size. D genes are given only for firm matches. Clone size is given for some rows only: seen once, a few or many times, or a class if the clone is expanded.

cdr3_nt: TGTGCCAGCAGGGACCTAGCGGGAGGTCCCAATGAGCAGTTCTTC; cdr3_aa: CASRDLAGGPNEQFF; v_call: TRBV6-6; j_call: TRBJ2-1; d_call: TRBD2; clone_size: -
cdr3_nt: TGTGCCAGCACAGGGTCTAATTCCTACGAGCAGTACTTC; cdr3_aa: CASTGSNSYEQYF; v_call: TRBV3-1/TRBV3-2; j_call: TRBJ2-7; d_call: -; clone_size: -
cdr3_nt: TGTGCCAGTAGTATTAGCAGGGTGCGCACTGAAGCTTTCTTT; cdr3_aa: CASSISRVRTEAFF; v_call: TRBV19; j_call: TRBJ1-1; d_call: -; clone_size: -
cdr3_nt: TGTGCCACCAGCAGAGTAGTAGCGGGGGCCTACGAGCAGTACTTC; cdr3_aa: CATSRVVAGAYEQYF; v_call: TRBV15; j_call: TRBJ2-7; d_call: TRBD2; clone_size: -
cdr3_nt: TGTGCCAGCAGCCCCAGGGGGACCGGGGAGCTGTTTTTT; cdr3_aa: CASSPRGTGELFF; v_call: TRBV6-5; j_call: TRBJ2-2; d_call: TRBD1; clone_size: few
cdr3_nt: TGTGCCAGCAGCTTAACTCCAAGCCGGACTGAAGCTTTCTTT; cdr3_aa: CASSLTPSRTEAFF; v_call: TRBV7-9; j_call: TRBJ1-1; d_call: -; clone_size: -
cdr3_nt: TGTGCCAGCAACCCCGGGACAGCGGATAATTCACCCCTCCACTTT; cdr3_aa: CASNPGTADNSPLHF; v_call: TRBV27; j_call: TRBJ1-6; d_call: TRBD1; clone_size: -
cdr3_nt: TGTGCCAGTAGTGTCGGGACCGGCTCCTACGAGCAGTACTTC; cdr3_aa: CASSVGTGSYEQYF; v_call: TRBV19; j_call: TRBJ2-7; d_call: -; clone_size: -
cdr3_nt: TGTGCCAGCAGCGTAGACTCCTGGGACAACTACGAGCAGTACTTC; cdr3_aa: CASSVDSWDNYEQYF; v_call: TRBV9; j_call: TRBJ2-7; d_call: -; clone_size: few
cdr3_nt: TGCGCCAGCAGCTGGACGACAGGGAACACTGAAGCTTTCTTT; cdr3_aa: CASSWTTGNTEAFF; v_call: TRBV5-1; j_call: TRBJ1-1; d_call: -; clone_size: -